Listed below are T cell receptor beta chains from one sample, sequenced in a study of identical twins. TCRdb used MiXCR to reprocess the 5' RACE reads, holding one entry per CDR3 protein. This sample yields some 900,000 distinct CDR3 sequences, of which about 12% are seen a single time; about 1.5% belongs to the top ten. These data also formed part of another study, on yellow fever vaccine responses in identical twins.

Sequences were obtained from PBMCs. The receptors come from a woman aged 18-30 years in good health. CDR3s include the opening cysteine and the closing phenylalanine or tryptophan. A D gene is named only where the DNA matches it firmly. Clone size is shown for a subset of rows, as once, few, many or a class of expanded clone.

clone_size j_call cdr3_length d_call v_call cdr3_aa cdr3_nt
NA TRBJ2-3 16 TRBD2 TRBV4-1 CASSPGSGRLTDTQYF TGCGCCAGCAGCCCCGGTAGCGGGAGGTTGACAGATACGCAGTATTTT
NA TRBJ2-1 18 NA TRBV20-1 CSARDRWVAFSSYNEQFF TGCAGTGCTAGAGATCGGTGGGTAGCCTTCAGCTCCTACAATGAGCAGTTCTTC
NA TRBJ2-3 14 NA TRBV7-9 CASRIQESTDTQYF TGTGCCAGCAGGATACAGGAAAGCACAGATACGCAGTATTTT
few TRBJ2-3 16 NA TRBV3-1 CASSPLWADSTDTQYF TGTGCCAGCAGCCCACTATGGGCCGACAGCACAGATACGCAGTATTTT
NA TRBJ2-3 16 TRBD2 TRBV28 CASSRPGLAQSDTQYF TGTGCCAGCAGTCGCCCTGGACTAGCGCAGTCAGATACGCAGTATTTT
few TRBJ2-5 20 TRBD2 TRBV4-2 CASSQGRRLAGSERQETQYF TGTGCCAGCAGCCAAGGGAGGCGACTAGCGGGAAGTGAGCGGCAAGAGACCCAGTACTTC
NA TRBJ2-3 14 NA TRBV2 CASSPSELTDTQYF TGTGCCAGCAGCCCCAGCGAGCTCACAGATACGCAGTATTTT
NA TRBJ2-1 18 NA TRBV3-1 CASSQNAYSSRSYNEQFF TGTGCCAGCAGCCAAAATGCGTATTCTTCCCGGTCCTACAATGAGCAGTTCTTC
NA TRBJ2-5 14 NA TRBV28 CASSLRIGGETQYF TGTGCCAGCAGTTTAAGGATAGGGGGAGAGACCCAGTACTTC
few TRBJ2-5 11 TRBD2 TRBV24-1 CATGREETQYF TGTGCCACCGGGAGGGAAGAGACCCAGTACTTC
many TRBJ2-3 16 TRBD2 TRBV28 CASSYTSGRGTDTQYF TGTGCCAGCAGTTACACTAGCGGGAGGGGCACAGATACGCAGTATTTT
NA TRBJ2-1 19 TRBD1 TRBV3-1 CASSGGTGEFRRSYNEQFF TGTGCCAGCAGTGGCGGGACAGGAGAATTTAGACGCTCCTACAATGAGCAGTTCTTC
few TRBJ2-1 17 NA TRBV7-9 CASSLDFGRGSYNEQFF TGTGCCAGCAGCTTAGATTTCGGCAGGGGATCCTACAATGAGCAGTTCTTC
few TRBJ1-5 17 TRBD1 TRBV19 CASSPGQGLYSNQPQHF TGTGCCAGTAGTCCCGGACAGGGGCTTTATAGCAATCAGCCCCAGCATTTT
many TRBJ2-2 15 NA TRBV5-1 CASSQDGSNTGELFF TGCGCCAGCAGCCAGGACGGCTCGAACACCGGGGAGCTGTTTTTT
few TRBJ2-1 15 TRBD1 TRBV27 CASSRRDRRYNEQFF TGTGCCAGCAGCCGCCGGGACAGGAGGTACAATGAGCAGTTCTTC
many TRBJ1-1 14 TRBD1 TRBV10-3 CAISPGTANTEAFF TGTGCCATCAGTCCCGGGACAGCGAACACTGAAGCTTTCTTT